A single sample gave rise to the 14 T cell receptor beta chains below, sequenced in a study of blood T cells in healthy people across ages. A sample-barcoded 5' primer and a J-beta primer mix were used in a second PCR of roughly 6 to 11 cycles. TCRdb re-called the 5' RACE reads with MiXCR, one entry per CDR3 protein. Among more than 800,000 distinct CDR3 sequences, more than 35% were seen once, and the ten largest hold approximately 20%. Sequencing was carried out using blood. These TCRs come from a woman in her sixties or seventies in good health.

This clonotype was counted only a few times. J is TRBJ1-2 and V is TRBV7-9, with unresolved D. Germline CDR1 is SEHNR and CDR2 is FQNEAQ (reference sequence). This CDR3 spans 12 amino acids. V lost 0 bases, J lost 5 bases, and 4 bases lay in between. This CDR3 is CASSLARYGYTF. The DNA for the CDR3 is TGTGCCAGCAGCTTAGCCCGGTATGGCTACACCTTC.

V is TRBV12-1 and J is TRBJ2-1; the table gives TRBD2 as D, unverified against the DNA. TRBV12-1 counts as a pseudogene. This CDR3 contains 15 residues. Here the CDR3 DNA reads TGTGCCAGCAGCCGTGCGACCGGGACTAAAAATGAGCAGTTCTTC. This gives the protein CASSRATGTKNEQFF.

V and J are TRBV28 and TRBJ2-4; TRBD1 aligns across 7 bases. Germline loops: CDR1 MDHEN, CDR2 SYDVKM. Losses at the gene ends were 7 bases for V and 2 bases for J; bases not matched to a gene: 2. The CDR3 has 13 residues. The CDR3: CASKGATKNIQYF. CDR3 coding DNA: TGTGCCAGCAAGGGGGCGACCAAAAACATTCAGTACTTC.

The sample holds a few counts of this clonotype. V usage is TRBV2 and J usage is TRBJ2-4; D ambiguous. The J call may be faulty, since TRBJ2-7 better matches the DNA end. Germline assignment: CDR1 SNHLY and CDR2 FYNNEI. This CDR3 is 10 amino acids long. The DNA for the CDR3 is TGTGCCAGCGTTGGAAACGAGCAGTACTTC. It yields the protein CASVGNEQYF.

The table lists this clonotype with many counts. The chain links TRBV12-3 or TRBV12-4 to TRBJ1-2, with D unresolved. V lost 5 bases to trimming and J lost 3 bases, with 7 bases between them. This CDR3 spans 12 amino acids. CDR3 loop: CASSPDYYGYTF. The CDR3 DNA reads TGTGCCAGCAGTCCCGACTACTATGGCTACACCTTC.

The chain has TRBV9 and TRBJ2-7; 7 positions agree with TRBD1. This CDR3 has 15 residues. J lost 7 bases, V lost 0 bases, and 10 bases had no gene match. The germline V gene encodes CDR1 SGDLS and CDR2 YYNGEE. CDR3 DNA: TGTGCCAGCAGCGTAGACCTGGGGACAGCAAGTGAGCAGTACTTC. It yields the protein CASSVDLGTASEQYF.

This clonotype came up a few times. The rearrangement uses TRBV5-1 and TRBJ2-1, with 9 bases fitting TRBD2. Germline V gene sequence: CDR1 SGHRS, CDR2 YFSETQ. CDR3 size: 13 residues. The J segment lost 9 bases and the V segment lost 1 base, leaving 2 bases of the junction unmatched. The CDR3 reads CASSLKAGGEQFF. The CDR3 DNA sequence: TGCGCCAGCAGCTTGAAAGCGGGAGGTGAGCAGTTCTTC.

This rearrangement joins TRBV29-1 to TRBJ2-5; no firm D call. Germline CDR1 and CDR2: SQVTM and ANQGSEA. V lost 4 bases and J lost 11, with 17 bases in between. CDR3 length: 12 amino acids. The CDR3 loop is CSVGELNNEQYF. The CDR3 coding sequence is TGCAGCGTTGGAGAGCTTAACAATGAGCAGTACTTC.

This clonotype has only a few counts. The gene calls are TRBV20-1 and TRBJ2-5; 8 positions agree with TRBD1. The trim removed 4 bases at V and 11 bases at J, leaving 12 bases unmatched. Germline V gene sequence: CDR1 DFQATT, CDR2 SNEGSKA (reference sequence). This CDR3 spans 13 amino acids. The CDR3 DNA reads TGCAGTGCTATGTCGGACAGGGCAAATGAGCAGTACTTC. This gives the protein CSAMSDRANEQYF.

The chain combines TRBV9 with TRBJ2-5; 10 nucleotides agree with TRBD1. Per the germline V gene, CDR1 is SGDLS and CDR2 is YYNGEE. J lost 4 bases, V lost 4 bases, and 7 bases had no gene match. The CDR3 spans 15 residues. CDR3 nucleotide sequence: TGTGCCAGCAGCCCTGAGGGACAGGGGAGAGAGACCCAGTACTTC. The encoded protein is CASSPEGQGRETQYF.

The chain has TRBV20-1 and TRBJ2-3; 14 bases fit TRBD2. This CDR3 comprises 16 residues. V lost 5 bases to trimming and J lost 11 bases; unmatched junction nucleotides: 15. Per germline, CDR1 DFQATT and CDR2 SNEGSKA (reference sequence). The CDR3 here is CSAYTGTSGSLHEQYF. The CDR3 region has the DNA TGCAGTGCTTACACAGGGACTAGCGGGAGCCTGCACGAGCAGTATTTT.

The V call is TRBV15, the J call TRBJ2-5; TRBD1 is a possible D gene (6 bases). V dropped 0 bases and J dropped 3 bases, with 11 bases sitting between them. Germline V CDR1 and CDR2: LNHNV, YYDKDF (reference sequence). The length of the CDR3 is 15 residues. CDR3 in amino acids: CATSREFAGEETQYF. For the CDR3, the DNA is TGTGCCACCAGCAGAGAATTTGCAGGGGAAGAGACCCAGTACTTC.

This clonotype has a handful of counts. The CDR3 region is CATSGETGQPQHF. In DNA, the CDR3 is TGTGCCACCAGTGGTGAGACCGGTCAGCCCCAGCATTTT. The chain joins TRBV24-1 to TRBJ1-5; no clear D gene. V was trimmed by 5 bases and J by 6 bases, leaving 10 bases between them. Germline CDR1 is KGHDR and CDR2 is SFDVKD. The CDR3 covers 13 residues.

In regard to this clonotype: This sequence may be a read error, since a much larger clone differs from it by one base. The genes are TRBV13 and TRBJ2-5; possibly TRBD1 or TRBD2 for D (5 bases each). This CDR3 is built from 14 residues. Germline CDR1 reads PRHDT; CDR2 reads FYEKMQ (reference sequence). The V gene lost 4 bases and the J gene lost 4 bases, with 13 bases spanning the gap. In DNA, the CDR3 is TGTGCCAGCAGCTCCGGGACGGGCGGAGAGACCCAGTACTTC. Amino acids: CASSSGTGGETQYF. Complete variable domain (other parts from reference TRBV13 and TRBJ2-5): AAGVIQSPRHLIKEKRETATLKCYPIPRHDTVYWYQQGPGQDPQFLISFYEKMQSDKGSIPDRFSAQQFSDYHSELNMSSLELGDSALYFCASSSGTGGETQYFGPGTRLLVL.